This T cell receptor (beta chain) was retrieved from a study of PD-1 blockade in classical Hodgkin lymphoma. Assay used: immunoSEQ multiplex PCR; TCRdb lists only in-frame clones, some missing. Of roughly 8,100 clones in the sample, approximately 90% were seen once. Every patient had relapsed following autologous stem cell transplantation, and cohorts differed in brentuximab vedotin exposure. CD4+ T cells were purified from thawed PBMCs by negative selection. The germline gives CDR1 MNHEY, CDR2 SVGAGI. The CDR3 runs to 11 residues. Trimming removed 6 bases at V and 7 bases at J, with 9 bases between. The sequence was obtained from a human donor with classical Hodgkin lymphoma. The chain has TRBV6-5 and TRBJ1-2; D is perhaps TRBD1 (5 bases). Here the sequenced sample was CD4+ T cells from blood, taken at baseline. The CDR3 protein is CASRNQGGYTF. For the CDR3, the DNA is TGTGCCAGCAGAAATCAGGGTGGCTACACCTTC.